The 15 T cell receptor beta chains below were found in one sample sequenced in a study of PD-1 blockade in classical Hodgkin lymphoma. The repertoire was sequenced with immunoSEQ multiplex PCR; TCRdb's copy has only in-frame clones and lacks some. This sample has over 80,000 clones, with around four fifths found just once. The time point: cycle 4 day 1 (C4D1), after 5 to 7 weeks of nivolumab. Exposure to brentuximab vedotin varied, and each patient had relapsed following autologous stem cell transplantation. The starting material was peripheral blood mononuclear cells (PBMCs), obtained before the fourth cycle of nivolumab. Source of these receptors: a human donor with classical Hodgkin lymphoma.

CDR3 sequence (DNA): TGTGCCAGCAGCGGATCTTCGGGTATTTTAGCGGGAGGCCACAATGAGCAGTTCTTC. Protein product: CASSGSSGILAGGHNEQFF. This chain uses TRBV9 with TRBJ2-1, with 10 bases matching TRBD2. This CDR3 contains 19 residues. V was clipped by 3 bases and J by 5 bases; unmatched bases: 17. CDR1 and CDR2 from the germline V gene are SGDLS and YYNGEE.

The chain couples TRBV12-5 to TRBJ2-7; 9 bases map to TRBD2. The germline V gene encodes CDR1 LGHNT and CDR2 FRNRAP. The CDR3 consists of 14 residues. Trimming took 7 bases from V and 6 from J; bases not matched to a gene: 10. CDR3 coding DNA: TGTGCTAGTGCCTCCGGCGATAGCGGGGGCGAGCAGTACTTC. Translating gives CASASGDSGGEQYF.

The chain uses TRBV6-1 and TRBJ2-1; the match to TRBD2 covers 10 bases. This CDR3 has 14 amino acids. The ends lost 2 bases at V and 5 bases at J; junction bases unmatched: 0. CDR1 and CDR2 from the germline V gene are MNHNS and SASEGT. In DNA form, the CDR3 reads TGTGCCAGCAGTGAACTAGCGGGAGACAATGAGCAGTTCTTC. This codes for CASSELAGDNEQFF.

This chain uses TRBV9 with TRBJ2-1; D is perhaps TRBD1 (6 bases). The CDR3 contains 14 residues. Germline loops: CDR1 SGDLS, CDR2 YYNGEE. Trimming shortened V by 0 bases and J by 8 bases, and 12 bases separated the two germline ends. The CDR3 region has the DNA TGTGCCAGCAGCGTAGGGGGGCAGGGAGATGAGCAGTTCTTC. Its translation is CASSVGGQGDEQFF.

Only a few counts were recorded for this clone. The chain has TRBV5-1 and TRBJ2-2; D is ambiguous. The length of the CDR3 is 15 residues. Trimming removed 0 bases at V and 7 bases at J, with 13 bases between. The V gene's germline CDR1 is SGHRS and CDR2 YFSETQ. CDR3 in amino acids: CASSLDAVVGGELFF. DNA for the CDR3: TGCGCCAGCAGCTTGGACGCGGTTGTCGGCGGGGAGCTGTTTTTT.

This clone has only one observation. This chain joins TRBV5-4 and TRBJ1-1; a possible D gene is TRBD1 (6 bases). This CDR3 region has 14 residues. Trimming left V 3 bases short and J 0 bases short, with 9 bases between. Per the germline V gene, CDR1 is SGHNT and CDR2 is YYREEE (reference sequence). CDR3 DNA sequence: TGTGCCAGCAGCTCACGGACAGTGAACACTGAAGCTTTCTTT. Translating it yields CASSSRTVNTEAFF.

This sequence joins TRBV20-1 and TRBJ2-7; no firm D call. V dropped 6 bases and J dropped 2 bases, with 8 bases sitting between them. Germline V lookup: CDR1 DFQATT, CDR2 SNEGSKA (reference sequence). This CDR3 comprises 11 residues. This CDR3 is CSAARPYEQYF. Written as DNA, the CDR3 is TGCAGTGCCGCCCGGCCCTACGAGCAGTACTTC.

Only a few counts were recorded for this clone. This chain connects TRBV5-4 to TRBJ1-2, with D unclear. Looked up from germline, CDR1 is SGHNT and CDR2 is YYREEE (reference sequence). CDR3 length: 16 amino acids. V lost 2 bases and J 4 bases, leaving 18 bases between the germline ends. CDR3 nucleotide sequence: TGTGCCAGCAGCTTTAGTACATGGGGTAGCGGCTATGGCTACACCTTC. Translation gives CASSFSTWGSGYGYTF.

The genes are TRBV2 and TRBJ1-2; TRBD1 matches 9 bases. J lost 4 bases, V lost 10 bases, and 13 bases had no gene match. The V gene's germline CDR1 is SNHLY and CDR2 FYNNEI. CDR3 length: 15 amino acids. The CDR3 here is CANTRDRASFYGYTF. The CDR3 DNA sequence: TGTGCCAACACCCGGGACAGGGCCTCCTTCTATGGCTACACCTTC. The full variable domain, its missing parts supplied by reference TRBV2 and TRBJ1-2, is EPEVTQTPSHQVTQMGQEVILRCVPISNHLYFYWYRQILGQKVEFLVSFYNNEISEKSEIFDDQFSVERPDGSNFTLKIRSTKLEDSAMYFCANTRDRASFYGYTFGSGTRLTVV.

This chain connects TRBV18 to TRBJ2-7; D tentatively fits TRBD1 or TRBD2 (5 bases each). Trimming left V 2 bases short and J 3 bases short, with 11 bases between. Germline CDR1 KGHSH, CDR2 LQKENI. This CDR3 has 14 amino acids. Here the CDR3 reads CASSPARGNYEQYF. The CDR3, as DNA: TGTGCCAGCTCACCAGCGAGGGGCAACTACGAGCAGTACTTC.

The V gene is TRBV9, the J gene TRBJ2-5, with D perhaps matching TRBD1 (6 bases). Judging by the DNA end, TRBJ2-7 fits better; the J call may be wrong. The V gene's germline CDR1 is SGDLS and CDR2 YYNGEE. The CDR3 totals 13 residues. This CDR3 is CASSPGQTYEQYF. The CDR3 DNA reads as TGTGCCAGCAGCCCAGGACAGACCTACGAGCAGTACTTC.

The chain links TRBV5-1 to TRBJ2-5; TRBD1 matches at 9 bases. V shed 2 bases and J 3 bases; nucleotides not matched to a gene: 2. The CDR3 has 14 residues. CDR1 SGHRS and CDR2 YFSETQ come from the germline V gene. In nucleotides, the CDR3 is TGCGCCAGCAGCTTAGACAGGGGGGAAGAGACCCAGTACTTC. Amino acids: CASSLDRGEETQYF.

V usage is TRBV7-2 and J usage is TRBJ1-2, with TRBD1 matching 8 bases. The germline V gene encodes CDR1 SGHTA and CDR2 FQGNSA. This CDR3 spans 13 amino acids. V was clipped by 7 bases and J by 6 bases; unmatched bases: 7. The CDR3 loop reads CASKNSGGNGYTF. The CDR3 coding sequence is TGTGCCAGCAAAAACTCAGGGGGCAATGGCTACACCTTC.

In its sample, this clone was seen once. The V and J genes are TRBV6-6 and TRBJ2-7; D possibly corresponds to TRBD1 (6 bases). The germline CDR1 and CDR2 sequences are MNHNY and SVGAGI (reference sequence). V gave up 5 bases and J gave up 2 bases, with 13 bases separating them. This CDR3 spans 14 amino acids. CDR3 DNA sequence: TGTGCCAGCAGTGACCGGGACAAGACCTACGAGCAGTACTTC. Translation: CASSDRDKTYEQYF.

The chain couples TRBV19 to TRBJ2-3; 14 bases are shared with TRBD2. Germline V CDR1 and CDR2: LNHDA, SQIVND (reference sequence). V trimming: 10 bases; J trimming: 1 base; junction bases outside the gene matches: 10. The CDR3 is made up of 17 amino acids. CDR3 loop: CATGTSGSFKRTDTQYF. CDR3 bases: TGTGCCACAGGGACTAGCGGGAGTTTCAAACGCACAGATACGCAGTATTTT.